The following is a T cell receptor beta chain sequence with its context. Patients at the Seattle site were enrolled during active infection and followed longitudinally. The data were obtained in a study of blood T cell repertoires in COVID-19. Overall study context: From T cells, B-cell-depleted T cells, or PBMCs came the material, which was cDNA or gDNA.

Methods used by the authors: Reference gene primers were amplified, and this amplification served to estimate nucleated cell counts. The method was immunoSEQ multiplex PCR; TCRdb's version includes in-frame clones alone and lacks a portion of them. The V and J calls and clone size were taken over from that table, and D and trimming were inferred from the DNA. The sample shows around 260,000 clones, more than 75% of them seen only once. The V and J ends lost 0 bases and 3 bases respectively, with 15 bases between them. CDR1 and CDR2 from the germline V gene are MNHEY and SVGEGT. This CDR3 has 16 residues.

The sequenced sample consisted of peripheral blood. The sequence was obtained from a woman aged 55-69 years with COVID-19, enrolled during active disease. The chain joins TRBV6-2 or TRBV6-3 to TRBJ2-7; perhaps TRBD2 as D (6 bases). CDR3 DNA sequence: TGTGCCAGCAGTTACTCGGGACTCAGACCCCTCTACGAGCAGTACTTC. It is translated as CASSYSGLRPLYEQYF.